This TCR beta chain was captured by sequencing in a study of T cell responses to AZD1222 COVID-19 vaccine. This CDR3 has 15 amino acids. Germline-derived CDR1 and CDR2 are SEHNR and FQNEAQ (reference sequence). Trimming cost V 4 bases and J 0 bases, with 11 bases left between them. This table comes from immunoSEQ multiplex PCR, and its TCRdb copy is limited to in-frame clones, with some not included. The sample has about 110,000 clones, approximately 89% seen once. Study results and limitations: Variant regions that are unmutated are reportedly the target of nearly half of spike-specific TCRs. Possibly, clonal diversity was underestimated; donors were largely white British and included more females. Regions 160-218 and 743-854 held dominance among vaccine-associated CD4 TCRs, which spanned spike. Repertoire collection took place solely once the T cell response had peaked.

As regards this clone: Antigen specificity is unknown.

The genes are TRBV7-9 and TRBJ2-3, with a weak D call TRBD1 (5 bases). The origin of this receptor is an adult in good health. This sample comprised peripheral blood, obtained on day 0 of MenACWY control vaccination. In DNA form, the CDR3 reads TGTGCCAGCAGCTCGACAGAGGTTAGCACAGATACGCAGTATTTT. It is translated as CASSSTEVSTDTQYF.